Listed below are T cell receptor beta chains from one sample, sequenced in a study of blood T cell repertoires in COVID-19. The method was immunoSEQ multiplex PCR; TCRdb's version includes in-frame clones alone and lacks a portion of them. In the table there are 130,000 to 150,000 clones, 75% to 85% of which are singletons. Sequencing used peripheral blood. The origin of the receptors is a woman aged 70 to 79 with COVID-19, enrolled during active disease. Both conserved end residues are part of each CDR3. Fields, in order: D gene, J gene, V gene, clone size, CDR3 protein, CDR3 DNA. D genes are given only for firm matches. Part of the rows lack a size; the others show once, few, many or a class for expanded clones.

>TRBD2|TRBJ2-5|TRBV5-8|NA
CASSPGTSGTQETQYF
TGTGCCAGCAGCCCTGGGACTAGCGGGACTCAAGAGACCCAGTACTTC
>TRBD1|TRBJ2-1|TRBV19|NA
CASSPRTGKAYNEQFF
TGTGCCAGTAGTCCCCGGACAGGGAAGGCCTACAATGAGCAGTTCTTC
>NA|TRBJ1-1|TRBV4-3|NA
CASSQAGGIDTEAFF
TGCGCCAGCAGCCAAGCCGGGGGGATCGACACTGAAGCTTTCTTT
>NA|TRBJ2-7|TRBV4-2|NA
CASSQGPRDEQYF
TGTGCCAGCAGCCAAGGACCGCGGGACGAGCAGTACTTC
>TRBD1|TRBJ1-1|TRBV4-3|NA
CASSQVPGGNTEAFF
TGCGCCAGCAGCCAAGTTCCAGGGGGTAACACTGAAGCTTTCTTT
>NA|TRBJ2-7|TRBV4-3|few
CASSQDRGNSYEQYF
TGCGCCAGCAGCCAAGACCGAGGGAACTCCTACGAGCAGTACTTC
>TRBD1|TRBJ1-2|TRBV14|NA
CASSRTGRYGYTF
TGTGCCAGCAGCCGGACAGGGCGCTATGGCTACACCTTC
>TRBD1|TRBJ1-2|TRBV20-1|NA
CSASDRESGYTF
TGCAGTGCTAGTGACAGGGAAAGCGGCTACACCTTC
>NA|TRBJ2-7|TRBV5-4|few
CASSLVGRTVSDEQYF
TGTGCCAGCAGCTTGGTGGGAAGGACAGTCTCGGACGAGCAGTACTTC
>TRBD1|TRBJ2-3|TRBV5-4|NA
CASSLGQGPDTQYF
TGTGCCAGCAGCTTGGGACAGGGCCCAGATACGCAGTATTTT
>TRBD2|TRBJ2-1|TRBV15|NA
CATSRDIAGSSYNEQFF
TGTGCCACCAGCAGGGACATAGCGGGGAGCTCCTACAATGAGCAGTTCTTC
>NA|TRBJ1-5|TRBV5-8|NA
CASSFENSNQPQHF
TGTGCCAGCAGCTTTGAGAATAGCAATCAGCCCCAGCATTTT
>NA|TRBJ1-2|TRBV27|NA
CASTPGQPDLYGYTF
TGTGCCAGCACTCCAGGACAGCCAGATCTCTATGGCTACACCTTC
>NA|TRBJ1-3|TRBV30|many
CAWSRQGTGNTIYF
TGTGCCTGGAGTCGTCAGGGGACAGGAAACACCATATATTTT
>TRBD1|TRBJ1-2|TRBV2|NA
CASSNRGIGYGYTF
TGTGCCAGCAGTAACAGGGGAATCGGCTATGGCTACACCTTC
>TRBD1|TRBJ2-7|TRBV5-1|NA
CASSSGQGGYEQYF
TGCGCCAGCAGCTCGGGACAGGGCGGGTACGAGCAGTACTTC